Detailed here is one TCR beta chain. Relative to the germline gene, one junction end is altered; a read error may explain this. Germline lookup yields CDR1 KGHSH and CDR2 LQKENI. CDR3 length: 15 amino acids. This specimen comes from a study of OX40 agonist ivuxolimab in advanced cancers. Study summary: Males comprised approximately 81% of the group, whose mean age was about 62 years (range about 20 to 90). Earlier anti-PD-1, anti-PD-L1 or anti-CTLA-4 therapy was permitted; under 50% had received some.

Baseline was the first blood sampling point, followed by cycle 4 day 1 and cycle 7 day 1. Profiling relied on immunoSEQ multiplex PCR, and the TCRdb table lists in-frame clones only, not all of them. The sample holds fewer than 120,000 clones, approximately 89% seen once. The receptor's source is an adult with an advanced solid tumor such as melanoma, head and neck, liver or kidney cancer. The sequencing here drew on CD4+ or CD8+ T cells sorted from blood, taken in a trial of the OX40 agonist ivuxolimab. The genes are TRBV18 and TRBJ1-3, with D possibly TRBD1 on 5 matching bases. The CDR3 sequence: CASSPQGGAGNTIYF. In DNA, the CDR3 is TGTGCCAGCTCTCCACAAGGAGGGGCTGGAAACACCATATATTTT. Together with reference TRBV18 and TRBJ1-3, the CDR3 gives the full variable domain: NAGVMQNPRHLVRRRGQEARLRCSPMKGHSHVYWYRQLPEEGLKFMVYLQKENIIDESGMPKERFSAEFPKEGPSILRIQQVVRGDSAAYFCASSPQGGAGNTIYFGEGSWLTVV.